This TCR beta chain was retrieved from a study of blood T cell repertoires in COVID-19. Overall study context: The United States, Italy and Spain supplied acute and convalescent COVID-19 samples. PBMCs, B-cell-depleted T cells, or T cells were the source of the cDNA or gDNA that made up the material.

This clone was seen at least ten times. Under the authors' procedure: Reference gene primers were amplified, and this amplification served to estimate nucleated cell counts. Measured with immunoSEQ multiplex PCR; TCRdb has only the in-frame clones, and not every one. V and J calls and clone size are those listed in that table; D and trimming were worked out from the DNA. The sample records a few hundred thousand clones, 84% being singletons. The sequence derives from a middle-aged woman who had recovered from COVID-19. Sequences were obtained from peripheral blood.

CDR3: CASSMLNTEAFF. DNA for the CDR3: TGTGCCAGCAGTATGTTGAACACTGAAGCTTTCTTT. V usage is TRBV21-1 and J usage is TRBJ1-1. TRBV21-1 is labeled a pseudogene. The CDR3 extends over 12 amino acids.